This entry concerns a single T cell receptor beta chain. The data derive from a study of cytomegalovirus exposure and HLA in healthy donors. There are 13 residues in the CDR3. Germline-derived CDR1 and CDR2 are SNHLY and FYNNEI. V shed 11 bases, J shed 1 base, and the junction held 7 bases outside the gene matches. A multiplex PCR was run with 60 Vbeta primers and 13 Jbeta primers. Only in-frame clones appear in the TCRdb table, and some are missing; sequencing was by immunoSEQ multiplex PCR. Of some 200,000 clones in the sample, 75% to 85% were seen once. Sequenced input: PBMCs. This clonotype originated in a girl under 18 in good health and CMV-seropositive. This chain joins TRBV2 and TRBJ1-1, with 7 bases fitting TRBD1. In nucleotides, the CDR3 is TGTGCCGGACGACAGGGACAGAACACTGAAGCTTTCTTT. Protein: CAGRQGQNTEAFF.